This T cell receptor beta chain was captured in a study of blood T cells in healthy people across ages (dated by TCRdb to 2013 to 2016). Study-level background: In model experiments, roughly one uniquely barcoded TCR beta cDNA molecule per two T cells was captured by template switching. The donors were divided into four age groups: young (average around 16 years), middle-aged (about 40), aged (approximately 59) and long-lived (about 79). Age-related changes in TCR beta repertoire diversity were measured in the study by deep sequencing normalized with unique cDNA molecular identifiers. The study analyzed two additional independent replicas of 1 million unique cDNA reads from the same blood draw for two donors, one aged 18 to 29 and one aged 80 or older. The investigation overall reported the following: Compared with the aged group, the long-lived group had more naive CD4+ T cells, fewer expanded clones and increased TCR diversity, suggesting age selection. The CMV infection status of donors was not known, potentially confounding age-related changes in expanded clonotypes. As age increased, observed TCR beta diversity per million T cells dropped in a roughly linear way, and a significant reduction was already evident by age 40. Conclusive comparison of naive and antigen-experienced compartments was prevented by the profiling of bulk unsorted PBMCs. Total diversity estimates from one million sequenced T cells were considered lower bounds and underestimates. A strong correlation was found between observed TCR beta diversity and the percentage of naive T cells measured by flow cytometry.

The CDR3 contains 17 residues, cysteine and phenylalanine counted. Only the CDR3 portion is preserved as DNA: 51 bases, with reading frame beginning at the first base. CDR1 and CDR2 (SGHVS, FNYEAQ) derive from the germline V gene. Between the V and J ends, shortened by 1 base and 4 bases respectively, the junction contains 19 bases. On this clonotype itself: Its antigen specificity is not known. One base away there is no much larger clone; base qualities are not given.

The 39 donors, aged about 6 to 95 years, were systemically healthy Caucasian individuals from Russia. Ten milliliters of peripheral blood were drawn from each donor into EDTA-treated Vacutainer tubes. Ficoll-Paque density-gradient centrifugation was used to isolate PBMCs, with at least 6 million obtained per sample. Total RNA was extracted from PBMCs with Trizol reagent, with at least 5.5 micrograms obtained per sample. Naive CD45RAhigh/CD27high T cell percentages were measured by flow cytometry on a PBMC aliquot from every donor. Library creation used 5' RACE. The sequencer was an Illumina HiSeq 2500. The second PCR ran for about 6 to 11 cycles and used a J-beta primer mix along with a sample-barcoded 5' primer. Each TCR beta cDNA molecule received a unique molecular identifier from a template-switch 5' adaptor carrying 12 random nucleotides. Each sample yielded at least 2.5 million CDR3-containing paired-end reads. First-strand cDNA synthesis was performed from all RNA using the Mint cDNA synthesis kit, with priming by a TRBC-specific oligonucleotide. Following uracil-DNA glycosylase treatment, all cDNA underwent a first 18-cycle PCR with the universal primers M1SS and BC2_uni_R. In the authors' own workflow: For normalization, 1 million high-quality reads were randomly selected from each sample, with every read carrying a distinct molecular identifier. Instead of being binned into consensus sequences, reads that shared molecular identifiers were thrown out. MiTCR, with a Q25 quality threshold and the strictest error-elimination algorithm, was used for CDR3 identification, clonotype clustering and error correction. A nonparametric unseen species model with Euler transformation was used to estimate a lower bound on total TCR beta diversity. TCRdb reanalyzed the raw reads on its own, using fastp at Q25 for trimming and MiXCR for clone calling, and kept in-frame beta chains. Each record represents a unique CDR3 protein, reported with the most common genes and DNA among its rows. The V and J calls shown here were made by TCRdb, not taken from the authors' results. A total of 760,000 or so distinct CDR3 sequences appear in this sample, approximately 25% of them only once. 9% to 9.5% of the sample comes from the top ten.

In addition, the sample was reused for a study of T cells of mothers and their children. Reported in the second study: Donors were nine systemically healthy Caucasian individuals: three mothers and their six children. cDNA synthesis consumed the entire amount of extracted RNA, loaded at about 1.5 ug RNA in each 15 ul reaction. In the second PCR, the M1S primer introduced both the sample barcodes and 2-4 random nucleotides. Over 9.5 million TCR beta CDR3 reads came from each mother, compared with around 3 million reads from each child. TCR recombination output is similarly shaped by thymic selection in related and unrelated pairs, with a minor effect exerted by inherited differences. Normalized repertoire overlap was always slightly but never significantly higher in related than unrelated mother-child pairs. No persistent microchimeric T cell clones were found, with a detection sensitivity of approximately 110 clones per million clonotypes. To look for features that set related mother-child pairs apart from unrelated individuals, the researchers ran deep NGS to compare the TCR beta repertoires of mothers and children. The mean age was 40 +/- 4 years for the mothers and about 10 +/- 4 years for the children. After adapters were ligated using NEBNext reagents, the libraries underwent 100+100 nt paired-end sequencing on an Illumina HiSeq 2000. To avoid cross-contamination, the mother libraries and the child libraries were prepared a month apart and sequenced in separate runs. For each donor, between roughly 500,000 and 2,200,000 distinct TCR beta clonotypes were identified. Naive TCR beta clonotypes were estimated from low-frequency clonotypes matched to each donor's FACS-determined naive share, without sorting.

This TCR derives from a boy younger than 18 in good health. This chain is built from TRBV7-6 and TRBJ2-5; TRBD2 is perhaps the D gene, given 5 matching bases. The sample comprised blood. CDR3 protein: CASSLEEGRLLGETQYF. The nucleotide sequence reads TGTGCCAGCAGCTTAGAAGAGGGCAGGCTCTTGGGAGAGACCCAGTACTTC.